Listed below are T cell receptor beta chains from one sample, sequenced in a study of shared clonotypes between healthy human individuals. Using immunoSEQ multiplex PCR, the repertoire was profiled, and TCRdb retains in-frame clones only, with some absent. The table has hundreds of thousands of clones, about 74% seen once. Material: memory CD4+ T cells sorted from blood. Source of these receptors: a woman aged 25 to 39 in good health. CDR3s leave out the opening cysteine and the closing phenylalanine or tryptophan. The order of the fields is J gene, V gene, clone size, CDR3 protein. Only part of the rows carry a size: once, few, many, or a class if the clone is expanded.

J: TRBJ2-5
V: TRBV28
size: -
CDR3: ASTRGSTQETQY

J: TRBJ2-1
V: TRBV21-1
size: -
CDR3: ASSAHHEGTGYGSTSNEQF

J: TRBJ1-2
V: TRBV2
size: -
CDR3: ASSERGPNYGYT

J: TRBJ2-1
V: TRBV11-2
size: -
CDR3: ASSPRRLTDDEQF

J: TRBJ2-7
V: TRBV9
size: -
CDR3: ASSQGAGAYEQY

J: TRBJ2-3
V: TRBV9
size: -
CDR3: ASSLAESTDTQY

J: TRBJ1-1
V: TRBV7-6
size: -
CDR3: ASSPFGATEAF

J: TRBJ2-1
V: TRBV29-1
size: -
CDR3: SSRDSPSYNEQF

J: TRBJ2-1
V: TRBV7-2
size: -
CDR3: ASSRDRQRWNEQF

J: TRBJ2-1
V: TRBV7-8
size: -
CDR3: ASSHSGSVYEQF

J: TRBJ2-7
V: TRBV5-8
size: -
CDR3: ASSLAGDSFSYEQY

J: TRBJ2-1
V: TRBV5-1
size: -
CDR3: ASSFLSSEINEQF

J: TRBJ2-3
V: TRBV19
size: -
CDR3: ASSSQISSRGTQY

J: TRBJ1-1
V: TRBV10-3
size: -
CDR3: AISETGVGTEAF

J: TRBJ2-5
V: TRBV11-2
size: -
CDR3: ASSRSGVQETQY

J: TRBJ2-1
V: TRBV25-1
size: -
CDR3: ASSEFSEDFAEQF

J: TRBJ2-1
V: TRBV5-1
size: -
CDR3: ASSSEGRNYNNEQF

J: TRBJ2-7
V: TRBV5-4
size: few
CDR3: ASSFFATPEQY

J: TRBJ2-1
V: TRBV7-3
size: -
CDR3: ASSLDSNNYNEQF

J: TRBJ2-7
V: TRBV2
size: -
CDR3: ASSEALGGVAGIYEQY

J: TRBJ1-4
V: TRBV7-9
size: -
CDR3: ASSVRGMSEKLF

J: TRBJ1-5
V: TRBV2
size: -
CDR3: ASTRTGLGQPQH

J: TRBJ2-1
V: TRBV25-1
size: -
CDR3: ASRSLAGVRNEQF

J: TRBJ2-1
V: TRBV19
size: -
CDR3: ASSTARGAGGIDEQF

J: TRBJ2-7
V: TRBV6-5
size: -
CDR3: ASSPWGQALGEQY

J: TRBJ2-7
V: TRBV30
size: -
CDR3: AWSPGTNEQY

J: TRBJ2-1
V: TRBV13
size: -
CDR3: ASSFGPRADNEQF

J: TRBJ1-1
V: TRBV10-3
size: -
CDR3: AISESQGTTRRTEAF

J: TRBJ2-7
V: TRBV23-1
size: -
CDR3: ASSQARGRVHEQY

J: TRBJ2-5
V: TRBV15
size: -
CDR3: ATSREYGERETQY

J: TRBJ2-1
V: TRBV7-2
size: -
CDR3: ASSRDRADYNEQF

J: TRBJ1-2
V: TRBV5-5
size: -
CDR3: ASSLEPGTAGYT

J: TRBJ2-7
V: TRBV7-2
size: -
CDR3: ASSLVRGLARAYEQY

J: TRBJ2-3
V: TRBV6-1
size: once
CDR3: ASSGGTSGDGGTDTQY

J: TRBJ1-1
V: TRBV2
size: -
CDR3: ASRTGVGAF

J: TRBJ2-3
V: TRBV9
size: -
CDR3: ASSARTDTQY

J: TRBJ2-5
V: TRBV5-1
size: -
CDR3: ASSLGGQHETQY

J: TRBJ2-5
V: TRBV4-1
size: -
CDR3: ASSELRGEGETQY

J: TRBJ2-7
V: TRBV5-5
size: once
CDR3: ASVGRAYEQY

J: TRBJ1-2
V: TRBV30
size: -
CDR3: AWCSYRKTYGYT

J: TRBJ2-1
V: TRBV5-8
size: few
CDR3: ASNLGPEAFEQF

J: TRBJ2-7
V: TRBV28
size: many
CDR3: ASRRDRGLTYEQY

J: TRBJ1-1
V: TRBV30
size: once
CDR3: VLGLDTEAF

J: TRBJ1-2
V: TRBV6-6
size: -
CDR3: ASSRPVDLNYGYT

J: TRBJ2-7
V: TRBV5-1
size: -
CDR3: ASSLGDGGGYEQY

J: TRBJ2-2
V: TRBV5-1
size: once
CDR3: ASSPGAGELF

J: TRBJ2-1
V: TRBV4-1
size: -
CDR3: ASSQDRGQDTDNEQF

J: TRBJ2-7
V: TRBV7-3
size: -
CDR3: ASSLIKKAGAEQY

J: TRBJ1-2
V: TRBV30
size: few
CDR3: AWGTGYGYT

J: TRBJ2-5
V: TRBV11-1
size: once
CDR3: ASSLGQGFGRETQY

J: TRBJ2-3
V: TRBV2
size: few
CDR3: ASTGLHDTQY

J: TRBJ2-1
V: TRBV9
size: few
CDR3: ASSVVGGLYNEQF

J: TRBJ2-4
V: TRBV7-9
size: -
CDR3: ASSLGGRDIQY